This T cell receptor beta chain was recorded in a study of blood T cell repertoires in COVID-19. The germline gives CDR1 SGHTA, CDR2 FQGTGA. V lost 2 bases, J lost 8 bases, and 9 bases lay in between. CDR3 length: 13 residues. In the original workflow: Estimation of nucleated cell counts relied on the amplification of reference gene primers. Assay used: immunoSEQ multiplex PCR; TCRdb lists only in-frame clones, some missing. Clonal size and the V and J genes are those of that table, whereas D and trimming came from the DNA. The data show 150,000 to 200,000 clones, 88% seen once. The specimen was peripheral blood. The TCR sequence derives from a man aged 45-60 years who had recovered from COVID-19. The rearrangement links TRBV7-3 to TRBJ1-4; tentative D call: TRBD1 (5 bases). CDR3 bases: TGTGCCAGCAGCTTAGGGGGAGGCGAAAAACTGTTTTTT. The encoded protein is CASSLGGGEKLFF. Full variable domain (outside the CDR3, taken from reference TRBV7-3 and TRBJ1-4): GAGVSQTPSNKVTEKGKYVELRCDPISGHTALYWYRQSLGQGPEFLIYFQGTGAADDSGLPNDRFFAVRPEGSVSTLKIQRTERGDSAVYLCASSLGGGEKLFFGSGTQLSVL.